What follows is one T cell receptor beta chain and its context. Its antigen remains undetermined. No clone much larger than this one lies a single base away; base qualities are absent. Collaborating institutions collected whole blood in K2EDTA tubes following their own protocols. For TCRbeta analysis, collaborator samples were shipped as frozen whole blood, as isolated PBMCs, or as DNA extracted from either sample type. This sample was included in a study of blood T cell repertoires in COVID-19 (TCRdb year 2020). A note on the overall study: Samples covering the acute and convalescent phases of COVID-19 were provided by collaborators in the United States, Italy and Spain. The dataset comprised deeply sampled blood TCRbeta repertoires from subjects exposed to, actively infected with, or recovered from COVID-19. The samples were drawn from two sources: the first 160 participants of the ongoing ImmuneRACE study, and fewer than 1,500 subjects contributed by 6 global collaborators. The repertoires were made available in a free public database intended to serve as a resource for research on the immune response to SARS-CoV-2. The prospective study material was composed of cDNA or gDNA derived from T cells, B-cell-depleted T cells, or PBMCs. Where HLA class I and class II types were available, the types were taken from metadata supplied by the sample provider, not from assay-based typing. Nearly every sample came with metadata listing a de-identified subject ID, COVID-19 status, age in years and sex. Study-wide findings and limitations: How much clinical and demographic metadata was included differed by source and by participant, and the metadata was provided uncurated.

The CDR3 runs 15 amino acids, cysteine and phenylalanine included. Just the 45-base CDR3 DNA is kept, in frame starting at base 1. CDR1 and CDR2 are drawn from the germline V gene: SGHTA, FQGNSA. V has 1 base trimmed and J has 6 bases trimmed; junction bases matching no gene number 5. TCRbeta CDR3 regions were amplified from genomic DNA by means of the immunoSEQ Assay, a bias-controlled multiplex PCR. Regarding the original processing steps: Within the assay, amplification of reference gene primers was used to estimate how many nucleated cells each sample contained. To quantify the absolute abundance of each unique TCRbeta CDR3 rearrangement, sequence reads were collapsed and filtered. For each sample, productive Simpson clonality was calculated as the square root of Simpson's diversity index across productive rearrangements. TCRdb stores this immuneACCESS table with in-frame sequences only. Part of the clones is absent; in the studies checked, under half of the shortfall reflects unresolved V genes, and no reason is known for the rest. The DNA was the basis for D and trimming; V, J and clone size are from that table. This sample gives some 170,000 clones in total; around 80% of them show up just once. The biggest ten clones account for roughly 9% of the sample.

The rearrangement combines TRBV7-2 with TRBJ2-1; the junction holds 8 bases that match TRBD2. The receptor's source is a woman between 65 and 79 years old with acute or convalescent COVID-19. Sequencing was performed on peripheral blood. Here the CDR3 is given as CASSLGPTSGNEQFF. The bases read TGTGCCAGCAGCTTAGGTCCTACTAGCGGCAATGAGCAGTTCTTC.